Presented here are 21 T cell receptor beta chains from one specimen sequenced in a study of T cells after yellow fever vaccination. TCRdb reprocessed the 5' RACE reads with MiXCR, giving one entry per CDR3 protein. The table lists hundreds of thousands of distinct CDR3 sequences, 17% of them singletons. Source: PBMCs, taken 5 to 6 days after the first yellow fever vaccination. Every receptor here comes from a man between 18 and 35 years old who received the YFV17D yellow fever vaccine.

The V call is TRBV24-1, the J call TRBJ1-1; no firm D call. Trimming left V 7 bases short and J 6 bases short, with 11 bases between. The CDR3 consists of 12 residues. Germline CDR1 reads KGHDR; CDR2 reads SFDVKD. CDR3 DNA sequence: TGTGCCACCAGCGACGGAGTTTCTGAAGCTTTCTTT. Its translation: CATSDGVSEAFF.

This clonotype was recorded at least ten times. This chain joins TRBV5-1 and TRBJ2-7, with D possibly being TRBD1 (5 bases). V was pared by 0 bases and J by 6 bases, with 10 bases between. This CDR3 is built from 13 residues. The germline gives CDR1 SGHRS, CDR2 YFSETQ. This chain's CDR3 is CASSLEGTGEQYV. The CDR3 DNA reads TGCGCCAGCAGCTTGGAGGGTACAGGCGAGCAGTACGTC.

This clonotype was picked up many times. This chain links TRBV7-8 with TRBJ2-1, with 11 bases fitting TRBD1. The length of the CDR3 is 16 residues. Unmatched junction bases numbered 14, after V lost 6 bases and J lost 10 bases. CDR1 SGHVS and CDR2 FQNEAQ come from the germline V gene. DNA of the CDR3: TGTGCCAGCAGTCAAAGCGGGACAGGGGGTGGTTGGGAGCAGTTCTTC. This sequence encodes CASSQSGTGGGWEQFF. The variable domain in full, completed from reference TRBV7-8 and TRBJ2-1, reads GAGVSQSPRYKVAKRGQDVALRCDPISGHVSLFWYQQALGQGPEFLTYFQNEAQLDKSGLPSDRFFAERPEGSVSTLKIQRTQQEDSAVYLCASSQSGTGGGWEQFFGPGTRLTVL.

The chain couples TRBV29-1 to TRBJ1-5, with 8 bases matching TRBD1. CDR3 size: 12 residues. Germline V gene lookup returns CDR1 SQVTM and CDR2 ANQGSEA. CDR3 amino acids: CGAQGGNQPQHF. In nucleotides, the CDR3 is TGCGGTGCACAGGGGGGAAATCAGCCCCAGCATTTT. The full variable domain, its missing parts supplied by reference TRBV29-1 and TRBJ1-5, is SAVISQKPSRDICQRGTSLTIQCQVDSQVTMMFWYRQQPGQSLTLIATANQGSEATYESGFVIDKFPISRPNLTFSTLTVSNMSPEDSSIYLCGAQGGNQPQHFGDGTRLSIL.

In its sample, this clonotype was seen a few times. The chain couples TRBV7-9 to TRBJ1-4, with D hard to call. V gave up 4 bases and J gave up 7 bases, with 10 bases separating them. Germline loops: CDR1 SEHNR, CDR2 FQNEAQ (reference sequence). The CDR3 runs to 13 residues. The CDR3 nucleotides are TGTGCCAGCAGCTCCAACACGGGTGAAAAACTGTTTTTT. Residues: CASSSNTGEKLFF.

This clonotype was counted only a few times. V and J are TRBV24-1 and TRBJ2-3; tentatively, D is TRBD2 (5 bases). Between the trimmed V and J ends, which lost 6 bases and 3 bases, there was a span of 12 bases. Germline CDR1 reads KGHDR; CDR2 reads SFDVKD. The CDR3 extends over 14 amino acids. The CDR3: CATSIGGETDTQYF. As DNA, the CDR3 is TGTGCCACCAGTATCGGTGGGGAGACAGATACGCAGTATTTT.

The rearrangement uses TRBV6-2 or TRBV6-3 and TRBJ2-7, with D hard to call. The CDR3 sequence is 13 residues long. The germline gives CDR1 MNHEY, CDR2 SVGEGT. The germline V and J ends were trimmed by 2 bases and 5 bases, with 10 bases remaining between them. CDR3 DNA sequence: TGTGCCAGCAGTTACCCGGAGTCTAACGAGCAGTACGTC. The encoded protein is CASSYPESNEQYV.

The sample holds a few counts of this clonotype. The chain has TRBV6-1 and TRBJ2-7; D is undetermined. CDR1 and CDR2 (germline): MNHNS, SASEGT. There are 14 residues in the CDR3. Deletions cut 6 bases from V and 3 bases from J, with 15 bases between. The CDR3 DNA sequence: TGTGCCAGCAGAAGAGACATCGGAGACTACGAGCAGTACTTC. It codes for CASRRDIGDYEQYF.

The gene calls are TRBV5-1 and TRBJ2-1; 7 positions agree with TRBD2. The CDR3 covers 16 residues. Germline V CDR1 and CDR2: SGHRS, YFSETQ. The J segment lost 3 bases and the V segment lost 3 bases, leaving 9 bases of the junction unmatched. CDR3 bases: TGCGCCAGCAGCTCCCGACTCGGCGGGGGCTACAATGAGCAGTTCTTC. It translates to CASSSRLGGGYNEQFF.

This rearrangement joins TRBV10-2 to TRBJ1-1; no clear D gene. The CDR3 runs 15 residues. The V end lost 7 bases, the J end lost 1 base, and 16 bases lay between the germline ends. Germline CDR1 reads WSHSY; CDR2 reads SAAADI. DNA for the CDR3: TGCGCCAGCAACGTGCTTGGGCAGGAGAACACTGAAGCTTTCTTT. The encoded protein is CASNVLGQENTEAFF.

This chain joins TRBV29-1 and TRBJ2-5; 7 positions match TRBD1. The CDR3 runs 15 residues. Germline CDR1 SQVTM, CDR2 ANQGSEA. V dropped 5 bases and J dropped 3; count of bases not matched to a gene: 12. The CDR3 sequence: CSVRTGGSWEETQYF. The CDR3 DNA follows: TGCAGCGTTCGGACAGGAGGCTCCTGGGAAGAGACCCAGTACTTC.

This clonotype came up a few times. The chain links TRBV7-2 to TRBJ1-1; 7 bases agree with TRBD1. Germline V gives CDR1 SGHTA, CDR2 FQGNSA. The J segment lost 3 bases and the V segment lost 5 bases, leaving 6 bases of the junction unmatched. This CDR3 has 14 amino acids. CDR3 sequence (DNA): TGTGCCAGCAGCAAGACCGGGACAGACACTGAAGCTTTCTTT. This gives the protein CASSKTGTDTEAFF.

The rearrangement uses TRBV7-6 and TRBJ2-1, with 7 bases aligning to TRBD1. The CDR3 runs 13 residues. Germline V gene sequence: CDR1 SGHVS, CDR2 FNYEAQ. Trimming removed 5 bases from V and 10 bases from J; junction bases left unmatched: 8. The CDR3 nucleotides read TGTGCCAGCAGCCCCGACAGGGAGCGCGAGCAGTTCTTC. Translation gives CASSPDREREQFF.

This clonotype was seen a handful of times. The CDR3 spells CASSLELGEQYF. The CDR3 coding sequence is TGTGCCAGCAGCTTGGAACTGGGGGAGCAGTACTTC. The chain employs TRBV5-6 and TRBJ2-7, with D hard to call. Trimming removed 0 bases at V and 7 bases at J, with 8 bases between. Germline CDR1 reads SGHDT; CDR2 reads YYEEEE. The CDR3 is 12 residues long.

Ten or more counts support this clonotype. The chain combines TRBV3-1 with TRBJ2-1; 7 bases line up with TRBD2. Germline trimming cut 4 bases from V and 4 bases from J; bases unmatched to any gene: 4. Germline CDR1 is LGHDT and CDR2 is YNNKEL (reference sequence). The CDR3 contains 14 residues. CDR3 nucleotide sequence: TGTGCCAGCAGCCGAGGAGCGGGGTACAATGAGCAGTTCTTC. Amino acids: CASSRGAGYNEQFF.

The V gene is TRBV7-2, the J gene TRBJ2-2; D call uncertain. Trimming shortened V by 5 bases and J by 2 bases, and 9 bases separated the two germline ends. The CDR3 length is 14 residues. Germline V CDR1 and CDR2: SGHTA, FQGNSA. The CDR3 DNA sequence: TGTGCCAGCAGCCGCCCCGTAAACACCGGGGAGCTGTTTTTT. This gives the protein CASSRPVNTGELFF.

Only a few counts were recorded for this clonotype. The V call is TRBV12-3 or TRBV12-4, the J call TRBJ1-6, with D possibly TRBD1 on 6 matching bases. CDR3 length: 14 residues. Trimming shortened V by 6 bases and J by 10 bases, and 16 bases separated the two germline ends. The DNA for the CDR3 is TGTGCCAGCAGAGCCCGGGACAACACCTCACCCCTCCACTTT. Amino acids: CASRARDNTSPLHF.

The rearrangement uses TRBV4-1 and TRBJ1-1; TRBD1 matches 7 bases. This CDR3 is 15 amino acids long. The ends lost 4 bases at V and 4 bases at J; junction bases unmatched: 9. From germline, CDR1 is MGHRA and CDR2 YSYEKL. The CDR3 here is CASSPFPGGVTEAFF. The CDR3 DNA reads as TGCGCCAGCAGCCCCTTTCCAGGGGGTGTCACTGAAGCTTTCTTT.

This clonotype was counted between two and nine times. The chain employs TRBV4-1 and TRBJ1-5; D remains ambiguous. In germline, CDR1 is MGHRA, CDR2 YSYEKL. The CDR3 is made up of 14 amino acids. The V end lost 4 bases, the J end lost 7 bases, and 14 bases lay between the germline ends. The CDR3 DNA reads TGCGCCAGCAGCCTAGTAAAAGGGCGCCAGCCCCAGCATTTT. It translates to CASSLVKGRQPQHF.

This clonotype was counted between two and nine times. This sequence joins TRBV2 and TRBJ2-7; D could derive from TRBD1 or TRBD2 (5 bases each). This CDR3 is built from 14 residues. CDR1 and CDR2 (germline): SNHLY, FYNNEI. Trimming pared 0 bases from V and 7 bases from J, leaving 13 bases between. CDR3 amino acids: CASSEAGTLLEQYF. The CDR3, as DNA: TGTGCCAGCAGTGAAGCGGGGACCCTCCTGGAGCAGTACTTC.

This clonotype has a handful of counts. The CDR3 spells CASSFGYTGSPLHF. CDR3 in DNA: TGTGCCAGCAGTTTTGGGTACACGGGGTCACCCCTCCACTTT. The chain is built from TRBV28 and TRBJ1-6, with D hard to call. The CDR3 sequence is 14 residues long. Germline V lookup: CDR1 MDHEN, CDR2 SYDVKM. V was cut by 3 bases and J by 10 bases, with 13 bases left in between.